This T cell receptor beta chain was retrieved from a study of post-analysis software for immune sequencing data. General study points: Same-batch preparations were strongly co-clustered by F measure. A handful of TRBV segments, including TRBV5-6, TRBV5-1 and TRBV20-1, were more frequent in patients than controls.

As regards this clonotype: Its antigen remains unidentified.

Unique molecular identifiers were present in the TCR beta cDNA libraries. TCRdb passed the PCR reads through MiXCR, listing each CDR3 protein once. There are some 690,000 distinct CDR3 sequences in the sample; just under 30% occur only once, and more than 0.55% lies in the top ten. The CDR3 sequence is 16 residues long. V trimming: 5 bases; J trimming: 2 bases; junction bases outside the gene matches: 9. In germline, CDR1 is SGHTA, CDR2 FQGNSA. This TCR derives from a girl aged 10 to 17 with multiple sclerosis. Specimen: blood. The chain recombines TRBV7-2 with TRBJ2-3; 8 bases are shared with TRBD1. CDR3 amino acids: CASSADRGLSTDTQYF. DNA of the CDR3: TGTGCCAGCAGCGCCGACAGGGGACTCTCCACAGATACGCAGTATTTT.